This T cell receptor (beta chain) derives from a study of shared T cell receptors in the human thymus (dated by TCRdb to the early 2020s). Concerning the study at large: The study examined how self-reactive, shared T-cell receptor alpha chains are generated in the human thymus.

With respect to this clone: Its recognized antigen is unknown. No much larger clone exists at a distance of one base, and base qualities are not known.

Library creation used the immunoSEQ multiplex PCR assay. The table comes from immuneACCESS by way of TCRdb, which keeps in-frame sequences with V and J called. Part of the clones is missing from these tables; in studies checked, under half for an unresolved V gene and the rest for unknown reasons. In this sample the table shows hundreds of thousands of clones, 95% of which occur a single time. The top ten clones comprise approximately 0.02% of the sample. Trimming at the junction amounts to 0 bases on V and 3 bases on J, and the germline ends lie 12 bases apart. The CDR3 spans 15 residues, from the cysteine through the phenylalanine. The entry retains the CDR3 DNA only, 45 bases that are in frame from base 1. CDR1 and CDR2 (MGHRA, YSYEKL) derive from the germline V gene.

This TCR was sampled from a human donor. Sample: thymocytes. Here the chain combines TRBV4-1 and TRBJ2-7; the D call could be TRBD1 or TRBD2, with each sharing 5 bases. The nucleotide sequence is given as TGCGCCAGCAGCCAAGATCGGGGACCGGACTACGAGCAGTACTTC. Its translation reads: CASSQDRGPDYEQYF.